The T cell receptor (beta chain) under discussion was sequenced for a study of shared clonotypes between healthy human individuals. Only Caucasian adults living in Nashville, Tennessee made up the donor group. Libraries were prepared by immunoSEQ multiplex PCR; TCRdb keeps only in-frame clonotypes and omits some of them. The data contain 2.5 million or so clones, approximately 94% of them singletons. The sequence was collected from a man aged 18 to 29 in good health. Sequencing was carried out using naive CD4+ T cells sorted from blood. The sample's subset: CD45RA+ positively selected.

The CDR3: CASSSIGGTGGVEAFF. In nucleotides, the CDR3 is TGTGCCAGCAGTTCAATCGGGGGGACAGGGGGCGTGGAAGCTTTCTTT. This chain joins TRBV2 and TRBJ1-1, with 12 bases fitting TRBD1. The CDR3 has 16 residues. V was pared by 5 bases and J by 8 bases, with 12 bases of the junction left unmatched. Germline V gene sequence: CDR1 SNHLY, CDR2 FYNNEI.